This is a list of T cell receptor beta chains from one sample in a study of shared clonotypes between healthy human individuals. Sequencing was performed with immunoSEQ multiplex PCR; in TCRdb, only in-frame clones are kept and a portion is missing. The table lists about 2.1 million clones, 85% to 95% of them singletons. The sequenced sample was naive CD8+ T cells from PBMCs. The receptors stem from a man between 18 and 29 years old in good health. Some clones in this sample may be carry-over from other donors' samples. CDR3s include the opening cysteine and the closing phenylalanine or tryptophan. A D gene is named only where the DNA matches it firmly. Rows give clone size only sometimes, using once, few, many, or a class for an expanded clone.

V,size,D,J,CDR3,DNA
TRBV5-1,.,.,TRBJ2-2,CASSLPSGVNTGELFF,TGCGCCAGCAGCTTACCGTCCGGGGTAAACACCGGGGAGCTGTTTTTT
TRBV14,.,.,TRBJ1-2,CASSQGTQRVYGYTF,TGTGCCAGCAGCCAAGGGACCCAGCGGGTCTATGGCTACACCTTC
TRBV4-1,.,.,TRBJ2-1,CASRMLGGRYNEQFF,TGCGCCAGCAGAATGCTGGGGGGAAGGTACAATGAGCAGTTCTTC
TRBV7-2,.,TRBD1,TRBJ2-1,CASSPGSGQGATNEQFF,TGTGCCAGCAGCCCCGGCAGCGGACAGGGGGCAACCAATGAGCAGTTCTTC
TRBV5-1,.,TRBD2,TRBJ2-7,CASSLVSALTSANSYEQYF,TGCGCCAGCAGCTTGGTTTCCGCCTTAACTAGCGCCAACTCCTACGAGCAGTACTTC
TRBV27,.,.,TRBJ1-2,CAAGPTAGYGYTF,TGTGCCGCGGGTCCCACAGCGGGTTATGGCTACACCTTC
TRBV18,.,.,TRBJ2-6,CASSPERPSSGANVLTF,TGTGCCAGCTCGCCCGAAAGGCCCAGCTCTGGGGCCAACGTCCTGACTTTC
TRBV19,.,.,TRBJ1-1,CATRTSGNTEAFF,TGTGCCACCCGAACCTCGGGGAACACTGAAGCTTTCTTT
TRBV18,once,TRBD1,TRBJ2-3,CASSGQGRMDTQYF,TGTGCCAGCTCAGGACAGGGGCGAATGGATACGCAGTATTTT
TRBV18,.,.,TRBJ2-7,CASSLNTGLEQYF,TGTGCCAGCTCCCTAAACACAGGGTTGGAGCAGTACTTC
TRBV5-6,.,TRBD1,TRBJ2-5,CASSLKTGGGQETQYF,TGTGCCAGCAGCCTAAAGACAGGGGGTGGCCAAGAGACCCAGTACTTC
TRBV11-2,few,.,TRBJ1-5,CASSLDGQPQHF,TGTGCCAGCAGCTTAGACGGCCAGCCCCAGCATTTT
TRBV27,.,.,TRBJ1-1,CASSLSLRGTEAFF,TGTGCCAGCAGTTTATCACTCCGGGGCACTGAAGCTTTCTTT
TRBV19,.,TRBD2,TRBJ2-2,CASAGALNTGELFF,TGTGCCAGTGCGGGAGCCTTGAACACCGGGGAGCTGTTTTTT
TRBV28,.,.,TRBJ1-3,CASSHGTSGNTIYF,TGTGCCAGCAGCCATGGGACCTCAGGAAACACCATATATTTT
TRBV5-1,.,TRBD2,TRBJ2-7,CASSFQGLAGGEQYF,TGCGCCAGCAGCTTCCAGGGACTAGCGGGAGGCGAGCAGTACTTC
TRBV27,.,.,TRBJ1-1,CASSLSHRRTEAFF,TGTGCCAGCAGTTTATCTCATCGGAGAACTGAAGCTTTCTTT
TRBV7-3,.,TRBD2,TRBJ2-5,CASSLFGGLPQETQYF,TGTGCCAGCAGCCTATTCGGGGGGTTACCTCAAGAGACCCAGTACTTC
TRBV4-1,.,.,TRBJ1-1,CASSPSRGVTEAFF,TGCGCCAGCAGCCCCTCCCGGGGGGTCACTGAAGCTTTCTTT
TRBV10-3,.,TRBD1,TRBJ2-7,CAISERGRKNEQYF,TGTGCCATCAGTGAGAGGGGGCGCAAAAACGAGCAGTACTTC
TRBV25-1,.,.,TRBJ1-2,CASSVAGSSNYGYTF,TGTGCCAGCAGTGTAGCCGGGTCTTCTAACTATGGCTACACCTTC
TRBV7-9,once,TRBD2,TRBJ2-1,CASSASGSYNEQFF,TGTGCCAGCAGCGCTAGCGGGTCCTACAATGAGCAGTTCTTC